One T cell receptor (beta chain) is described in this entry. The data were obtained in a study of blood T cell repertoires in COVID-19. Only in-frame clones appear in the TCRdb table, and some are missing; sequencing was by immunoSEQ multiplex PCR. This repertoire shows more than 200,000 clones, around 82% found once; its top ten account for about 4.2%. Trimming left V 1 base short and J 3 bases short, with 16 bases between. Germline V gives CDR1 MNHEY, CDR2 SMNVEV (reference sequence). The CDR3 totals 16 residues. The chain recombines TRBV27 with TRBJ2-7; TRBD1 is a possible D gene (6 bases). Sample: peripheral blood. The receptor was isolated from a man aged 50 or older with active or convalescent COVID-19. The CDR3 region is CASSLLVGTPHYEQYF. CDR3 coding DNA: TGTGCCAGCAGTTTATTGGTCGGGACACCACACTACGAGCAGTACTTC.